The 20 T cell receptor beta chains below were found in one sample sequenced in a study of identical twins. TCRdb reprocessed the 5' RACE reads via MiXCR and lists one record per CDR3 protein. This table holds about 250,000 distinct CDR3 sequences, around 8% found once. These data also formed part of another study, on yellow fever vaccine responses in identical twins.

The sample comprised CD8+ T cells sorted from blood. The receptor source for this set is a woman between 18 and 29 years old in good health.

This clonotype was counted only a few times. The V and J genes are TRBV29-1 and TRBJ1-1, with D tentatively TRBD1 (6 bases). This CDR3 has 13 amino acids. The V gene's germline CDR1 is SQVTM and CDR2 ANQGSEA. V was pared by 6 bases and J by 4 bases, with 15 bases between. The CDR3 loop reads CSVGGQMGTEAFF. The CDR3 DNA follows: TGCAGCGTGGGGGGGCAGATGGGCACTGAAGCTTTCTTT. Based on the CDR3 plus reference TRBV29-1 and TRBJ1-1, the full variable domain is SAVISQKPSRDICQRGTSLTIQCQVDSQVTMMFWYRQQPGQSLTLIATANQGSEATYESGFVIDKFPISRPNLTFSTLTVSNMSPEDSSIYLCSVGGQMGTEAFFGQGTRLTVV.

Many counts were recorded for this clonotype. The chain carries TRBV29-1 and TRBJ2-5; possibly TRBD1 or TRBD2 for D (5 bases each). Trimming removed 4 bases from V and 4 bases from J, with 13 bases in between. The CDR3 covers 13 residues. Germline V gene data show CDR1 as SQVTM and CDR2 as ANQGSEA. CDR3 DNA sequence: TGCAGCGTTGTTCTAAGGGGACGAGAGACCCAGTACTTC. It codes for CSVVLRGRETQYF.

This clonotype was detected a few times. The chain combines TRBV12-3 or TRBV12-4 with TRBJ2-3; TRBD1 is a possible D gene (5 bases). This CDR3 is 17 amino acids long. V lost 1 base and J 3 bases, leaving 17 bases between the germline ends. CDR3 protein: CASSLGDGAVVTDTQYF. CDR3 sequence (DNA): TGTGCCAGCAGTTTAGGGGATGGGGCGGTAGTTACAGATACGCAGTATTTT.

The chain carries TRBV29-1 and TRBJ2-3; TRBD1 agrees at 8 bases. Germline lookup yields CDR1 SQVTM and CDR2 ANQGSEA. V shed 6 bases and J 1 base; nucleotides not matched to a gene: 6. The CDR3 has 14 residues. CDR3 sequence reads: CSVKGQARTDTQYF. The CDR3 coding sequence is TGCAGCGTAAAGGGACAGGCGCGCACAGATACGCAGTATTTT.

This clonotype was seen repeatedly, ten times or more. The CDR3 here is CASSLGASGGGPSYEQYF. CDR3 DNA sequence: TGTGCCAGCAGCTTGGGTGCTAGCGGGGGAGGACCATCCTACGAGCAGTACTTC. V is TRBV5-6 and J is TRBJ2-7, with 10 bases matching TRBD2. CDR1 SGHDT and CDR2 YYEEEE come from the germline V gene. The CDR3 runs 18 residues. V shed 0 bases and J 1 base; nucleotides not matched to a gene: 10.

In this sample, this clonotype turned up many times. The CDR3 sequence: CASSQSPRAKTTGELFF. In DNA form, the CDR3 reads TGTGCCAGCAGCCAATCGCCCAGGGCGAAAACCACCGGGGAGCTGTTTTTT. V usage is TRBV6-1 and J usage is TRBJ2-2, with D perhaps TRBD1 (5 bases). Germline CDR1 is MNHNS and CDR2 is SASEGT. The ends were cut back, 6 bases at V and 4 bases at J, with 21 bases in the middle. The CDR3 covers 17 residues.

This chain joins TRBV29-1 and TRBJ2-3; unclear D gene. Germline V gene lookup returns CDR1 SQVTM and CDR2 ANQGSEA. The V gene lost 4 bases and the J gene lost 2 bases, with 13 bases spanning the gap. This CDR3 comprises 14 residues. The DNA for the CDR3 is TGCAGCGTTGCGGGCAGGACGCTCACAGATACGCAGTATTTT. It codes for CSVAGRTLTDTQYF.

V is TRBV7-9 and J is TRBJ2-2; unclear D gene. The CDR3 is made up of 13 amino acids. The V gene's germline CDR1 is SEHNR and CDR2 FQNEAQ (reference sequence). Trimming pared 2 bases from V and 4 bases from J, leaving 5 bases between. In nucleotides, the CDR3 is TGTGCCAGCAGCTTACCCCGCACCGGGGAGCTGTTTTTT. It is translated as CASSLPRTGELFF. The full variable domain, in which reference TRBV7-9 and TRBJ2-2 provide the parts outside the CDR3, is DTGVSQNPRHKITKRGQNVTFRCDPISEHNRLYWYRQTLGQGPEFLTYFQNEAQLEKSRLLSDRFSAERPKGSFSTLEIQRTEQGDSAMYLCASSLPRTGELFFGEGSRLTVL.

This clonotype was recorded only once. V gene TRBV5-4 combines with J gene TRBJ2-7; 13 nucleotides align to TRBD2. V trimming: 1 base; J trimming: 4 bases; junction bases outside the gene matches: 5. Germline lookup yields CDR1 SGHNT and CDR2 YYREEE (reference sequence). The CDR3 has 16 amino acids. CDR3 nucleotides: TGTGCCAGCAGCTTGTCTACTAGCGGGAGGGTTTACGAGCAGTACTTC. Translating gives CASSLSTSGRVYEQYF.

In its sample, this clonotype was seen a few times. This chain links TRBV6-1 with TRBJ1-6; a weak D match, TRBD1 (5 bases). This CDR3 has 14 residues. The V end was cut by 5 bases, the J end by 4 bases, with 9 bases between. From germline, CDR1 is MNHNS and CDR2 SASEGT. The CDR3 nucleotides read TGTGCCAGCAGTCCGGACACATATAATTCACCCCTCCACTTT. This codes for CASSPDTYNSPLHF.

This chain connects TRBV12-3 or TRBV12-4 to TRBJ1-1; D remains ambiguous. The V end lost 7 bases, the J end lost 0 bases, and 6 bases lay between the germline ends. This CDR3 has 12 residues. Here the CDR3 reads CASTSLNTEAFF. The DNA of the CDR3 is TGTGCCAGCACGTCCTTGAACACTGAAGCTTTCTTT.

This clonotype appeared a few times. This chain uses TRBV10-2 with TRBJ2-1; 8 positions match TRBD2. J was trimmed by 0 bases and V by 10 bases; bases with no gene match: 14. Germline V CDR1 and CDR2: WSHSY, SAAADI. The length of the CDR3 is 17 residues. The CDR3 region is CATAGTSPTSSYNEQFF. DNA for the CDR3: TGCGCCACCGCCGGGACTAGTCCAACGAGCTCCTACAATGAGCAGTTCTTC.

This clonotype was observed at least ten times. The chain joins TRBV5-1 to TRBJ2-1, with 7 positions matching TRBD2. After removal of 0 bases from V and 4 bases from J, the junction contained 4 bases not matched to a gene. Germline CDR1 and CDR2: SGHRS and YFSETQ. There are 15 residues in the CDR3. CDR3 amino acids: CASSLVGGKYNEQFF. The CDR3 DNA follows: TGCGCCAGCAGCTTGGTGGGGGGGAAGTACAATGAGCAGTTCTTC.

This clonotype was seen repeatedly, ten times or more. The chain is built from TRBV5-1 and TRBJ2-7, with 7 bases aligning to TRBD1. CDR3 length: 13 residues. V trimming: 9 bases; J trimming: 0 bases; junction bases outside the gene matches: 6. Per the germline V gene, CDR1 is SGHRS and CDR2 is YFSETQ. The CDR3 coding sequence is TGCGCCACCAGAGGGACAGCCTCCTACGAGCAGTACTTC. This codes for CATRGTASYEQYF.

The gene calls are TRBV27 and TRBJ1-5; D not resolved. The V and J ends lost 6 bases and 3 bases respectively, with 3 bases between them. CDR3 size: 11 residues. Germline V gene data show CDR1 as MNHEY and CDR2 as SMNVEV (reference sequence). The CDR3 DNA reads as TGTGCCAGCAGAATCAATCAGCCCCAGCATTTT. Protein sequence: CASRINQPQHF.

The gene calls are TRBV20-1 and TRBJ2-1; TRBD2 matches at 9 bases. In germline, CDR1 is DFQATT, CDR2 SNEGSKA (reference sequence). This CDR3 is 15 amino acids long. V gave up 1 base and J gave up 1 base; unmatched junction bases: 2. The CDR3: CSARVLAGSYNEQFF. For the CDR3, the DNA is TGCAGTGCTAGAGTTCTAGCGGGGTCCTACAATGAGCAGTTCTTC.

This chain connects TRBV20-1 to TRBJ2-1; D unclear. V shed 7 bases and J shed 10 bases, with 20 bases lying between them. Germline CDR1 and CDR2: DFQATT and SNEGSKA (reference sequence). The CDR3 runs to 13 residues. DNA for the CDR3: TGCAGTGTTACTCCGACTGGCCTAGAAGAGCAGTTCTTC. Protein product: CSVTPTGLEEQFF.

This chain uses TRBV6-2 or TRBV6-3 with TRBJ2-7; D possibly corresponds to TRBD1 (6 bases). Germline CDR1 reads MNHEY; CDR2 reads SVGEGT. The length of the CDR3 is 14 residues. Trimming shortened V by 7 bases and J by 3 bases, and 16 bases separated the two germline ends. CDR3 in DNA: TGTGCCAGCACCAGCAGGGGCCAGTACTACGAGCAGTACTTC. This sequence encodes CASTSRGQYYEQYF.

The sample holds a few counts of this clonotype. The CDR3 sequence: CATFNSAGGTDTQYF. The CDR3 DNA follows: TGTGCCACGTTCAACAGTGCCGGAGGCACAGATACGCAGTATTTT. The rearrangement uses TRBV10-3 and TRBJ2-3, with unresolved D. V lost 10 bases, J lost 1 base, and 18 bases lay in between. The germline V gene has CDR1 ENHRY and CDR2 SYGVKD. The CDR3 is 15 amino acids.

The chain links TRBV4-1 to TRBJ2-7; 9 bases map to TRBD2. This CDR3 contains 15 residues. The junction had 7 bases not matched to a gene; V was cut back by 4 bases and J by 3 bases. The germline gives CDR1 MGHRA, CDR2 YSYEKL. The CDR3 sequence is CASSPLIAGDYEQYF. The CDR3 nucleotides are TGCGCCAGCAGCCCGCTAATAGCGGGAGACTACGAGCAGTACTTC.